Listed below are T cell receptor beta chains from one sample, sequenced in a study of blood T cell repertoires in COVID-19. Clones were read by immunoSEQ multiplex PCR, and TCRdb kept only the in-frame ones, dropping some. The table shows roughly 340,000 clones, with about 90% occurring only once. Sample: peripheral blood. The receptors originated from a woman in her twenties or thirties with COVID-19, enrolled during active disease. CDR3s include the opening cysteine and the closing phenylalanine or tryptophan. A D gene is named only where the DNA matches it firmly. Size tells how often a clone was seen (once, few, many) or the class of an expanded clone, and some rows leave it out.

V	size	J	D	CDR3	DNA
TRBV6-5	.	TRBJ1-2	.	CASSYSIQGPYGYTF	TGTGCCAGCAGTTACTCGATTCAGGGTCCTTATGGCTACACCTTC
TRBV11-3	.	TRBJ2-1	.	CASSLIQGNEQFF	TGTGCCAGCAGCTTAATCCAGGGCAATGAGCAGTTCTTC
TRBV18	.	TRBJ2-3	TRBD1	CASSPRITVRDRGISTDTQYF	TGTGCCAGCTCACCACGTATTACCGTCCGGGACAGGGGGATTAGCACAGATACGCAGTATTTT
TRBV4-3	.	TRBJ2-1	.	CASSQDGSGYYNEQFF	TGCGCCAGCAGCCAAGATGGGTCAGGGTACTACAATGAGCAGTTCTTC
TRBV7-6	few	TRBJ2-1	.	CASSLAYASYNEQFF	TGTGCCAGCAGCTTGGCTTACGCCTCCTACAATGAGCAGTTCTTC
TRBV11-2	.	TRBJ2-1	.	CASSLGSSAPEQFF	TGTGCCAGCAGCTTAGGTTCCAGCGCGCCTGAGCAGTTCTTC
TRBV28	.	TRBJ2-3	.	CASSPGQPDTQYF	TGTGCCAGCAGTCCCGGACAGCCAGATACGCAGTATTTT
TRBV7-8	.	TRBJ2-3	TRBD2	CASSPLAGETDTQYF	TGTGCCAGCAGCCCTCTAGCGGGAGAGACAGATACGCAGTATTTT
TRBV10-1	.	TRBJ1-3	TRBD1	CASSAGTAGNTIYF	TGCGCCAGCAGCGCCGGGACAGCTGGAAACACCATATATTTT
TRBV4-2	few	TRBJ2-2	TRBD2	CASSQLPGLEAGELFF	TGTGCCAGCAGCCAATTACCGGGACTAGAGGCCGGGGAGCTGTTTTTT
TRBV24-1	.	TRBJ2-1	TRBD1	CATSDSGQGYNEQFF	TGTGCCACCAGTGATTCGGGACAGGGCTACAATGAGCAGTTCTTC
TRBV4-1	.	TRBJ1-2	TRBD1	CASSQVVSATGGSGYTF	TGCGCCAGCAGCCAAGTGGTCTCAGCGACAGGGGGCTCTGGCTACACCTTC
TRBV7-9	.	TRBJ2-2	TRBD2	CASSLPAGAHGELFF	TGTGCCAGCAGCTTACCAGCGGGAGCCCACGGGGAGCTGTTTTTT
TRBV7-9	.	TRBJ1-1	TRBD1	CASSLDGGGYRGTEAFF	TGTGCCAGCAGCTTAGATGGAGGGGGCTACAGGGGCACTGAAGCTTTCTTT
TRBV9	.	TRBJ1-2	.	CASSATGGYTF	TGTGCCAGCAGCGCCACCGGTGGCTACACCTTC
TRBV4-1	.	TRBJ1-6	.	CASSQEGGDNSPLHF	TGCGCCAGCAGCCAAGAGGGAGGGGATAATTCACCCCTCCACTTT
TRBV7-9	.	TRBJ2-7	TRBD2	CASSLAGRGMDF	TGTGCCAGCAGCTTAGCGGGGAGGGGAATGGACTTC
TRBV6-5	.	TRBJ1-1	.	CASAAGLNTEAFF	TGTGCGTCCGCAGCGGGTTTGAACACTGAAGCTTTCTTT
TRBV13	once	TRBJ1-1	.	CASSLVRGRGTEAFF	TGTGCCAGCAGCTTAGTCAGGGGTCGCGGCACTGAAGCTTTCTTT
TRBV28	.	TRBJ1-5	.	CASSQTDSNQPQHF	TGTGCCAGCAGTCAAACAGATAGCAATCAGCCCCAGCATTTT
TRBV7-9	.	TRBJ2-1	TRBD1	CASSLLSRDSYNEQFF	TGTGCCAGCAGCTTATTATCCCGGGACAGTTACAATGAGCAGTTCTTC
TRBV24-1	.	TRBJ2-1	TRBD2	CATSDPGLAGAPSHNEQFF	TGTGCCACCAGTGACCCCGGACTAGCGGGGGCCCCGTCCCACAATGAGCAGTTCTTC
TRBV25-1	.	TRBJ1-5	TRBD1	CASSSFKQGLSNQPQHF	TGTGCCAGCAGCTCCTTTAAACAGGGGCTGAGCAATCAGCCCCAGCATTTT
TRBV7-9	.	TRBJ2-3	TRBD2	CASSLGPGLAGGSTDTQYF	TGTGCCAGCAGCTTAGGGCCGGGACTAGCGGGGGGTAGCACAGATACGCAGTATTTT
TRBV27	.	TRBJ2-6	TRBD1	CASSFGTGVSWANVLTF	TGTGCCAGCAGTTTCGGGACAGGGGTGTCTTGGGCCAACGTCCTGACTTTC
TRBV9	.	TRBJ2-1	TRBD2	CASSRTGTSGGFYNEQFF	TGTGCCAGCAGCCGTACCGGGACTAGCGGGGGGTTCTACAATGAGCAGTTCTTC
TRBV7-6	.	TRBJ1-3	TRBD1	CASSPVTGIGNTIYF	TGTGCCAGCAGCCCCGTGACAGGGATTGGAAACACCATATATTTT
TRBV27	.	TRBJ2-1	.	CASSLQGYNEQFF	TGTGCCAGCAGTCTTCAGGGCTACAATGAGCAGTTCTTC
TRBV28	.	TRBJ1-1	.	CASSPAGPPNTEAFF	TGTGCCAGCAGTCCCGCAGGTCCCCCGAACACTGAAGCTTTCTTT
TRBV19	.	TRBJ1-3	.	CASSSIGGDGNTIYF	TGTGCCAGTTCTTCGATCGGGGGAGACGGAAACACCATATATTTT
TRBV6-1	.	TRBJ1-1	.	CASSEIGAGPEAFF	TGTGCCAGCAGTGAAATAGGGGCAGGGCCTGAAGCTTTCTTT
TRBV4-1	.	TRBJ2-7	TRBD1	CASSQDRRTGVISYEQYF	TGCGCCAGCAGCCAAGATCGGAGGACAGGGGTTATCTCCTACGAGCAGTACTTC
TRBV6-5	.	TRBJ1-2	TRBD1	CASSYGTGYYGYTF	TGTGCCAGCAGTTACGGGACAGGGTACTATGGCTACACCTTC
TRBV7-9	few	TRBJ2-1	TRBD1	CASSPGTGSNEQFF	TGTGCCAGCAGTCCCGGGACAGGGAGCAATGAGCAGTTCTTC
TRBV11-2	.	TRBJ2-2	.	CASSRRDSPPGELFF	TGTGCCAGCAGCCGCCGGGACTCCCCACCCGGGGAGCTGTTTTTT
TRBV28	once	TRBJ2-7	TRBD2	CASSFSLAGPHSYEQYF	TGTGCCAGCAGTTTCTCCCTAGCGGGGCCCCACTCCTACGAGCAGTACTTC
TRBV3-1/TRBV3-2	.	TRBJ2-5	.	CASSHTRIQETQYF	TGTGCCAGCAGCCATACTAGGATCCAAGAGACCCAGTACTTC
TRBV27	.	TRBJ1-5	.	CASTNRKIQPQHF	TGTGCCAGCACTAACAGAAAAATACAGCCCCAGCATTTT
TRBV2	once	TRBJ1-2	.	CASSQTGGHSYGYTF	TGTGCCAGCAGTCAGACGGGGGGCCATAGCTATGGCTACACCTTC
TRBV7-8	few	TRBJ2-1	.	CASSLSENNEQFF	TGTGCCAGCAGCTTATCGGAGAACAATGAGCAGTTCTTC
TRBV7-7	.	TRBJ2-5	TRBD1	CASSPGQGETQYF	TGTGCTAGCAGCCCTGGACAGGGCGAGACCCAGTACTTC
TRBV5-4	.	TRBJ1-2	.	CASSLEDSNYGYTF	TGTGCCAGCAGCTTGGAGGACAGTAACTATGGCTACACCTTC
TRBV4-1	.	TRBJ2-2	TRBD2	CASSQGTYPGTSGAGELFF	TGCGCCAGCAGCCAAGGAACTTATCCCGGGACTAGCGGCGCCGGGGAGCTGTTTTTT
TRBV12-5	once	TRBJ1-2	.	CASGLVSYGYTF	TGTGCTAGTGGTTTGGTGAGCTATGGCTACACCTTC
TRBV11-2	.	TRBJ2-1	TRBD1	CASRLRRDSSYNEQFF	TGTGCCAGCAGGTTACGCCGGGACAGCTCCTACAATGAGCAGTTCTTC